The clone carrying this T cell receptor beta chain was observed a handful of times. Its antigen remains unidentified. Clones were read by immunoSEQ multiplex PCR, and TCRdb kept only the in-frame ones, dropping some. This table has about 120,000 clones, roughly 91% appearing once. These data come from a study of graft-versus-host responses after intestinal transplantation. Study details: Recipients were given multivisceral, liver-intestinal, or isolated intestinal transplants. Anti-thymocyte globulin induction, then tacrolimus and steroids for about 3 years, went to all recipients. Points from the study as a whole: Across patients carrying graft-donor T cell macrochimerism, allografts held high graft-versus-host to host-versus-graft clonal ratios. Peak circulating GvH clone levels were associated with early post-transplant HvG declines.

Germline V gene data show CDR1 as MNHNS and CDR2 as SASEGT. The V gene end was trimmed by 6 bases and the J gene end by 4 bases; junction bases not matched to a gene: 6. This CDR3 region has 14 residues. The V gene is TRBV6-1, the J gene TRBJ1-2; 9 nucleotides agree with TRBD1. This specimen was unstimulated CD4+ T cells sorted from spleen or lymph node cells, taken before intestinal transplant. The receptor's source is a human donor who received an intestinal transplant. This CDR3 reads CASSRDRVSYGYTF. The CDR3 nucleotides read TGTGCCAGCAGCCGGGACAGGGTTAGCTATGGCTACACCTTC.